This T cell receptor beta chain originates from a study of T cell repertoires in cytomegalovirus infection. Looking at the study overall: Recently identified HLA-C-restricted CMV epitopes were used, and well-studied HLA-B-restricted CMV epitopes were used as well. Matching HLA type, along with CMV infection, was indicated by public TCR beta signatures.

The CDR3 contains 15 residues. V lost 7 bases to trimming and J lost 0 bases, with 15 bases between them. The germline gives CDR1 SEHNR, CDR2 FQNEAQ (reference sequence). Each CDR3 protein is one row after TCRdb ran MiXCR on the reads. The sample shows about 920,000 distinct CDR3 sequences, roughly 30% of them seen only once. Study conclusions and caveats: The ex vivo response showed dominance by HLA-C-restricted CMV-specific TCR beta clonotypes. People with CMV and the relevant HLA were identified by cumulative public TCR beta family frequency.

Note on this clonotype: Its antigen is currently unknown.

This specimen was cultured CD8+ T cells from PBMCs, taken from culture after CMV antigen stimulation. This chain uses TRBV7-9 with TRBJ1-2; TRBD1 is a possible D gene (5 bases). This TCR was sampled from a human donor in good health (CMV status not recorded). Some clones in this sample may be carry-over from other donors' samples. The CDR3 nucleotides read TGTGCCAGCAAACCCCCGACAGAGCCTAACTATGGCTACACCTTC. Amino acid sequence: CASKPPTEPNYGYTF. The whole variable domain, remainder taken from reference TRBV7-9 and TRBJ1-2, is DTGVSQNPRHKITKRGQNVTFRCDPISEHNRLYWYRQTLGQGPEFLTYFQNEAQLEKSRLLSDRFSAERPKGSFSTLEIQRTEQGDSAMYLCASKPPTEPNYGYTFGSGTRLTVV.